This TCR beta chain was obtained from a study of blood T cells in healthy people across ages. Findings and caveats of the study: Naive T cell percentage showed a strong correlation with the diversity of TCR beta. As age increased, TCR beta diversity per million T cells fell in a roughly linear fashion. Higher diversity, along with more naive CD4+ cells, distinguished long-lived donors from aged donors.

PBMCs numbering at least 7 million were isolated per sample. The authors ran a second PCR of 7 to 11 cycles using a sample-barcoded 5' primer and a J-beta primer mix. One entry per CDR3 protein results from TCRdb running MiXCR on the 5' RACE reads. The data hold 1.8 million or so distinct CDR3 sequences, with about two fifths observed a single time. Of note for this clonotype: Its target is not known.

The material sequenced was blood. This TCR was recovered from a human donor in good health.

CDR3 amino acids: CASSPPRAGDSRYEQYF. As DNA, the CDR3 is TGTGCCAGCAGCCCCCCCAGGGCAGGGGACTCCCGCTACGAGCAGTACTTC. This sequence joins TRBV9 and TRBJ2-7, with D perhaps being TRBD1 or TRBD2 (6 bases each). Deletions cut 4 bases from V and 3 bases from J, with 23 bases between. The CDR3 consists of 17 residues. Germline V gene lookup returns CDR1 SGDLS and CDR2 YYNGEE.